This T cell receptor (beta chain) was captured by sequencing in a study of blood T cell repertoires in COVID-19. Study in general: PBMCs, B-cell-depleted T cells, or T cells provided the cDNA or gDNA that made up the material.

Some clones are missing from TCRdb's copy, which holds only in-frame ones; the method was immunoSEQ multiplex PCR. The sample shows 450,000 or so clones, roughly nine tenths of them seen only once. V lost 2 bases to trimming and J lost 10 bases, with 12 bases between them. The CDR3 loop spans 12 amino acids. In germline, CDR1 is GTSNPN, CDR2 SVGIG (reference sequence). This clonotype was obtained from a man aged 18 to 35 with COVID-19, enrolled during active disease. The V gene is TRBV30, the J gene TRBJ2-1, with D tentatively TRBD2 (6 bases). What was sequenced was peripheral blood. CDR3 DNA sequence: TGTGCCTGGAGTTTGAGCGGGCTCGAGCAGTTCTTC. This sequence encodes CAWSLSGLEQFF.